This passage covers 14 T cell receptor beta chains from one sample sequenced in a study of prognosis after radiotherapy for stage I lung cancer. TCR beta CDR3 was amplified from genomic DNA by two-round multiplex PCR. Round one of PCR was performed, and it used primers specific to each TRBV and TRBJ gene. MiXCR was run by TCRdb on the multiplex PCR reads, yielding one entry per CDR3 protein. The data hold about 59,000 distinct CDR3 sequences, with 26% observed a single time. Sequencing was performed on PBMCs, taken before or after stereotactic body radiation therapy (not recorded which). These receptors all stem from a donor over 45 with non-small cell lung cancer.

This clonotype occurred many times. This chain joins TRBV3-1 and TRBJ2-1; no reliable D call. This CDR3 has 13 residues. Looked up from germline, CDR1 is LGHDT and CDR2 is YNNKEL (reference sequence). V lost 0 bases and J lost 9, with 9 bases in between. The CDR3 loop is CASSQDRPSEQFF. CDR3 nucleotide sequence: TGTGCCAGCAGCCAAGATCGACCTAGTGAGCAGTTCTTC.

This clonotype has a count of ten or more. The V gene is TRBV9, the J gene TRBJ2-5; D unclear. The germline V gene has CDR1 SGDLS and CDR2 YYNGEE. Trimming took 4 bases from V and 0 from J, leaving 10 bases between them. The CDR3 totals 14 residues. CDR3 coding DNA: TGTGCCAGCAGCCCCCGCCCCTACCAAGAGACCCAGTACTTC. This gives the protein CASSPRPYQETQYF.

This clonotype was counted many times. The chain is built from TRBV7-2 and TRBJ1-1; no clear D gene. Per the germline V gene, CDR1 is SGHTA and CDR2 is FQGNSA. Trimming stripped 5 bases from V and 0 bases from J, with 16 bases between. The CDR3 is made up of 16 amino acids. CDR3 region: CASSPWVGNLNTEAFF. The CDR3 coding sequence is TGTGCCAGCAGCCCCTGGGTCGGCAACCTGAACACTGAAGCTTTCTTT.

In its sample, this clonotype was seen many times. The genes are TRBV11-2 and TRBJ1-6, with unresolved D. CDR3 length: 14 residues. V was clipped by 0 bases and J by 9 bases, with 9 bases between them. In germline, CDR1 is SGHAT, CDR2 FQNNGV. CDR3 in DNA: TGTGCCAGCAGCTTAGACACTTCGGCTTCACCCCTCCACTTT. This sequence encodes CASSLDTSASPLHF.

At least ten counts were recorded for this clonotype. The V call is TRBV6-2 or TRBV6-3, the J call TRBJ2-2; perhaps D is TRBD1 or TRBD2 (5 bases each). CDR3 length: 18 residues. Trimming pared 0 bases from V and 6 bases from J, leaving 20 bases between. The germline gives CDR1 MNHEY, CDR2 SVGEGT. The CDR3 protein is CASSYSNLRSGGSGELFF. The CDR3 DNA reads as TGTGCCAGCAGTTACTCGAATCTCCGGTCTGGGGGATCCGGGGAGCTGTTTTTT.

The table lists this clonotype with many counts. The chain combines TRBV11-2 with TRBJ2-5, with 9 bases aligning to TRBD2. CDR1 and CDR2 (germline): SGHAT, FQNNGV. This CDR3 is built from 16 residues. The trim removed 1 base at V and 5 bases at J, leaving 8 bases unmatched. As DNA, the CDR3 is TGTGCCAGCAGCTTAGGGCCAGCGGGGGGCCCGGAGACCCAGTACTTC. Amino acid sequence: CASSLGPAGGPETQYF.

This sequence joins TRBV2 and TRBJ1-6; D gene ambiguous. This CDR3 has 13 amino acids. The V gene's germline CDR1 is SNHLY and CDR2 FYNNEI. Trimming removed 7 bases from V and 12 bases from J, with 16 bases in between. CDR3 DNA sequence: TGTGCCAGCATTGGGCAGCTACGTCAACCCCTCCACTTT. This translates into CASIGQLRQPLHF.

This clonotype came up many times. The CDR3 DNA reads as TGTGCCAGCAGCTTAAGGGGGGGGGCCTCAGAGACCCAGTACTTC. This codes for CASSLRGGASETQYF. J is TRBJ2-5 and V is TRBV11-2, with D perhaps TRBD2 (7 bases). Germline-derived CDR1 and CDR2 are SGHAT and FQNNGV. The CDR3 length is 15 residues. V was shortened by 2 bases and J by 4 bases, with 14 bases between the two germline ends.

This clonotype appeared many times. The V call is TRBV7-9, the J call TRBJ2-7; D is unclear. Trimming stripped 2 bases from V and 2 bases from J, with 7 bases between. CDR1 is SEHNR and CDR2 is FQNEAQ in the germline V gene (reference sequence). CDR3 size: 13 residues. This CDR3 is CASSLQQTYEQYF. The CDR3 DNA is TGTGCCAGCAGCTTACAACAGACCTACGAGCAGTACTTC.

Comments on this clonotype: This may be a read error: a much more frequent sequence differs by one nucleotide. The DNA of the CDR3 is TGTGCCAGCTCGGATCAGTTGGCTGAAGCTTTCTTT. This codes for CASSDQLAEAFF. This chain links TRBV18 with TRBJ1-1; D call uncertain. V lost 6 bases to trimming and J lost 6 bases, with 11 bases between them. CDR3 length: 12 residues. CDR1 is KGHSH, CDR2 LQKENI, per germline.

There are many counts of this clonotype. In nucleotides, the CDR3 is TGTGCCAGCAGCGCTATACAGTATTCACCCCTCCACTTT. Translated, it gives CASSAIQYSPLHF. This chain joins TRBV7-9 and TRBJ1-6; D unclear. Trimming took 5 bases from V and 8 from J, leaving 10 bases between them. This CDR3 has 13 residues. Germline V lookup: CDR1 SEHNR, CDR2 FQNEAQ (reference sequence).

This clonotype is a singleton in its sample. The chain carries TRBV28 and TRBJ1-2; D is perhaps TRBD1 (6 bases). Germline V gene lookup returns CDR1 MDHEN and CDR2 SYDVKM. V gave up 8 bases and J gave up 1 base, with 17 bases separating them. This CDR3 region has 15 residues. The DNA for the CDR3 is TGTGCCAGCTGTCAGGGACATGGGGTTAACTATGGCTACACCTTC. This codes for CASCQGHGVNYGYTF.

This clonotype was seen ten or more times. The rearrangement joins TRBV18 to TRBJ1-4, with 8 bases aligning to TRBD1. Germline V gene sequence: CDR1 KGHSH, CDR2 LQKENI. The CDR3 has 16 residues. V was pared by 3 bases and J by 2 bases, with 5 bases of the junction left unmatched. The chain's CDR3 is CASSPNRGKTNEKLFF. For the CDR3, the DNA is TGTGCCAGCTCACCCAACAGGGGGAAGACTAATGAAAAACTGTTTTTT.

Ten or more counts support this clonotype. The V call is TRBV29-1, the J call TRBJ2-5; TRBD2 agrees at 7 bases. The CDR3 is 12 residues long. CDR1 and CDR2 from the germline V gene are SQVTM and ANQGSEA. V was clipped by 8 bases and J by 3 bases; unmatched bases: 6. CDR3 nucleotide sequence: TGCAGCCGAGGGGACTACAAAGAGACCCAGTACTTC. Its translation is CSRGDYKETQYF.